This T cell receptor (beta chain) was sequenced during a study of beta chain features in type 1 diabetes. Overall study results and limits: Because the template was cDNA, high-expressing cells might be over-represented. Shorter templates might be favored by PCR, and equally so in patients and in controls.

Sequencing targeted expressed TCRB transcripts, as all isolated RNA had been reverse transcribed. The read count averaged about 3.6 million across naive, central memory and regulatory T cell samples. The repertoire was sequenced with immunoSEQ multiplex PCR; TCRdb's copy has only in-frame clones and lacks some. The data hold over 350,000 clones, with approximately 16% observed a single time. As regards this clone: Its target is not known.

Input material: naive CD4+ T cells from blood. The receptor was derived from a woman aged 18-30 years in good health.

This chain's CDR3 is CASSVGTRSTDTQYF. DNA for the CDR3: TGTGCCAGCAGCGTAGGTACTAGAAGCACAGATACGCAGTATTTT. V and J are TRBV9 and TRBJ2-3; D might be TRBD2 (5 bases). Germline V CDR1 and CDR2: SGDLS, YYNGEE. The CDR3 is made up of 15 amino acids. Trimming stripped 0 bases from V and 0 bases from J, with 8 bases between. Supplemented by reference TRBV9 and TRBJ2-3, the full variable domain reads DSGVTQTPKHLITATGQRVTLRCSPRSGDLSVYWYQQSLDQGLQFLIQYYNGEERAKGNILERFSAQQFPDLHSELNLSSLELGDSALYFCASSVGTRSTDTQYFGPGTRLTVL.